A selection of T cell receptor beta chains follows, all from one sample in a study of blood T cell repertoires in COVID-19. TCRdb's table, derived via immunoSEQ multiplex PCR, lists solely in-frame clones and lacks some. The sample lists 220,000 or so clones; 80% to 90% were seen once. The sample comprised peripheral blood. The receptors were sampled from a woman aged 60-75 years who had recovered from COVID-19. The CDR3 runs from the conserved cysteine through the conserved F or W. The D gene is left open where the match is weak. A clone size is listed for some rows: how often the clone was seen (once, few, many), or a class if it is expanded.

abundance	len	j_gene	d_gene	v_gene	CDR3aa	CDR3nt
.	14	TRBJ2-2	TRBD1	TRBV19	CASSPLGGGGELFF	TGTGCCAGTAGCCCTCTAGGGGGCGGCGGGGAGCTGTTTTTT
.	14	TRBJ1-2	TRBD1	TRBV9	CASSAQGGVYGYTF	TGTGCCAGCAGCGCTCAGGGGGGAGTCTATGGCTACACCTTC
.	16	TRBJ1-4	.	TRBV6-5	CASSYSQGTTNEKLFF	TGTGCCAGCAGTTACTCCCAGGGCACAACTAATGAAAAACTGTTTTTT
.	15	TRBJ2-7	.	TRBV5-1	CASSLELGPSYEQYF	TGCGCCAGCAGCTTGGAATTGGGGCCCTCCTACGAGCAGTACTTC
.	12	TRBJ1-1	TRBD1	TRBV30	CAWIQGAPEAFF	TGTGCCTGGATTCAGGGGGCCCCTGAAGCTTTCTTT
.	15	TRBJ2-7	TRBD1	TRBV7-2	CASNTPGTGTPEQYF	TGTGCCAGCAACACCCCCGGGACAGGGACTCCGGAGCAGTACTTC
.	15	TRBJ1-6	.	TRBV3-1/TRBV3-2	CASSQGTGYGSPLHF	TGTGCCAGCAGCCAAGGTACGGGTTACGGTTCACCCCTCCACTTT
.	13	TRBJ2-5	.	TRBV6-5	CASSPHRRKTQYF	TGTGCCAGCAGTCCCCATCGGAGGAAGACCCAGTACTTC
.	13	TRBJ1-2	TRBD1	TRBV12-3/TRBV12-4	CALGTGASYGYTF	TGTGCCCTCGGGACAGGGGCTTCCTATGGCTACACCTTC
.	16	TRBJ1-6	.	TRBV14	CASSQDARVSDSPLHF	TGTGCCAGCAGCCAAGATGCCAGGGTTAGTGATTCACCCCTCCACTTT
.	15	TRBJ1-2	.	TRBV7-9	CASSPFLGASYGYTF	TGTGCCAGCAGCCCATTCTTGGGGGCGAGCTATGGCTACACCTTC
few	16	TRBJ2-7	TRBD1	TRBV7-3	CASSLTGTGSSYEQYF	TGTGCCAGCAGCCTAACGGGGACAGGAAGCTCCTACGAGCAGTACTTC
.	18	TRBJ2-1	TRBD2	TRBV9	CASSVRKGLAGGYNEQFF	TGTGCCAGCAGCGTAAGGAAGGGACTAGCGGGGGGGTACAATGAGCAGTTCTTC
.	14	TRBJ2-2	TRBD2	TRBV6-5	CASSPRGDTGELFF	TGTGCCAGCAGTCCCCGGGGGGACACCGGGGAGCTGTTTTTT
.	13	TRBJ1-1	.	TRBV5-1	CASSLSLRAEAFF	TGCGCCAGCAGCTTGTCGTTACGGGCTGAAGCTTTCTTT
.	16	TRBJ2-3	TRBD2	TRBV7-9	CASSLAGGPRRDTQYF	TGTGCCAGCAGCCTAGCGGGGGGGCCGAGGAGAGATACGCAGTATTTT
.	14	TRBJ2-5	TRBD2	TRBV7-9	CASSQGLQQETQYF	TGTGCCAGCAGTCAGGGACTACAACAAGAGACCCAGTACTTC
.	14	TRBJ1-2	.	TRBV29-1	CSVEVGAANYGYTF	TGCAGCGTTGAGGTTGGGGCAGCAAACTATGGCTACACCTTC
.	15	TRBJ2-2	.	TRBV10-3	CAISDPGLNTGELFF	TGTGCCATCAGTGATCCGGGATTAAACACCGGGGAGCTGTTTTTT
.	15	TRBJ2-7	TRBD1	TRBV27	CASSLGQGALNEQYF	TGTGCCAGCAGTTTAGGACAGGGGGCTTTGAACGAGCAGTACTTC
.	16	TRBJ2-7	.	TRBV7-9	CASSSTQGGGSYEQYF	TGTGCCAGCAGCTCGACACAGGGTGGGGGTTCCTACGAGCAGTACTTC
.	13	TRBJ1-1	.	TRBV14	CASSQGRNTEAFF	TGTGCCAGCAGCCAAGGCAGGAACACTGAAGCTTTCTTT
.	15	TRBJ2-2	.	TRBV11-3	CASSLVSGITGELFF	TGTGCCAGCAGCTTAGTTTCAGGGATCACCGGGGAGCTGTTTTTT
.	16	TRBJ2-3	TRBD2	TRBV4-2	CASSPGLAGGADTQYF	TGTGCCAGCAGCCCGGGACTAGCGGGGGGGGCAGATACGCAGTATTTT
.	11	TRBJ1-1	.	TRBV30	CAWSVQGAAFF	TGTGCCTGGAGTGTACAGGGTGCCGCTTTCTTT
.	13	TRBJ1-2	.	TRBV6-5	CASSPTGTGGYTF	TGTGCCAGCAGCCCCACAGGGACGGGCGGCTACACCTTC
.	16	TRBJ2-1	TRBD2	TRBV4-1	CASSLVERGAQGEQFF	TGCGCCAGCAGCCTGGTGGAGCGGGGGGCCCAGGGTGAGCAGTTCTTC
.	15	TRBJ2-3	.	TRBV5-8	CASSLSGVSLDTQYF	TGTGCCAGCAGCTTGTCCGGAGTATCCCTAGATACGCAGTATTTT
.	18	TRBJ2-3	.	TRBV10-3	CAINPTDSYSSSTDTQYF	TGTGCCATCAACCCGACAGATTCCTACTCTTCCAGCACAGATACGCAGTATTTT
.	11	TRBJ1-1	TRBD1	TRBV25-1	CASRETGTAFF	TGTGCCAGCAGAGAGACAGGGACAGCTTTCTTT
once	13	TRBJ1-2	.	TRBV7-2	CASNLGVGYGYTF	TGTGCCAGCAACCTAGGGGTTGGATATGGCTACACCTTC
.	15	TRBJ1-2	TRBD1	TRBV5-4	CASSLGDREIAGYTF	TGTGCCAGCAGCTTGGGGGACAGGGAAATTGCGGGCTACACCTTC
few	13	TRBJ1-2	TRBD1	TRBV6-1	CASRQGRDYGYTF	TGTGCCAGTCGACAGGGGAGAGACTATGGCTACACCTTC
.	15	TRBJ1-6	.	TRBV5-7	CASRPTGSVDSPLHF	TGTGCCAGCAGGCCTACGGGGAGTGTAGATTCACCCCTCCACTTT
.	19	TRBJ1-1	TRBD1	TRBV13	CASSPGGTGFSPQHTEAFF	TGTGCCAGCAGCCCAGGCGGGACAGGTTTCTCCCCCCAACACACTGAAGCTTTCTTT
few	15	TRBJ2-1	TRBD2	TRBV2	CASRSGGSSYNEQFF	TGTGCCAGCAGGAGCGGGGGGAGCTCCTACAATGAGCAGTTCTTC
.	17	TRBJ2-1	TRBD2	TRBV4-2	CASSQDGTLAGYNEQFF	TGTGCCAGCAGCCAAGATGGAACACTAGCGGGTTACAATGAGCAGTTCTTC
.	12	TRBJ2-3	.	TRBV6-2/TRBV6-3	CASSYPVDTQYF	TGTGCCAGCAGTTACCCGGTAGATACGCAGTATTTT
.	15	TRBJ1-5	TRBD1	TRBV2	CASRKQGARNQPQHF	TGTGCCAGCAGAAAACAGGGGGCCCGCAATCAGCCCCAGCATTTT
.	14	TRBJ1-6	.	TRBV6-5	CASRPGNRNSPLHF	TGTGCCAGCAGGCCGGGAAATCGGAATTCACCCCTCCACTTT
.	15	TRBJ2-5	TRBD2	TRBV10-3	CAISDSGRDGETQYF	TGTGCCATCTCCGACTCGGGGAGGGACGGGGAGACCCAGTACTTC
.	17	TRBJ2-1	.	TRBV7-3	CASSSSLGRGPPDEQFF	TGTGCCAGCAGCTCCTCTCTCGGGCGGGGGCCCCCTGATGAGCAGTTCTTC
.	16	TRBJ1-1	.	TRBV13	CASSLVGARAETEAFF	TGTGCCAGCAGCTTAGTAGGAGCCAGGGCAGAGACTGAAGCTTTCTTT
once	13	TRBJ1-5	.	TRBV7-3	CASSLRFDQPQHF	TGTGCCAGCAGCTTGCGGTTTGATCAGCCCCAGCATTTT
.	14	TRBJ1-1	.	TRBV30	CAWSRDFGNTEAFF	TGTGCCTGGAGCCGGGACTTCGGGAACACTGAAGCTTTCTTT
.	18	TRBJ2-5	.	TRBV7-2	CASSLVGRAGQQLGAQYF	TGTGCCAGCAGCTTAGTGGGGCGAGCGGGTCAACAGTTGGGGGCCCAGTACTTC
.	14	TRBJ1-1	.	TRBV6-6	CATDNRPLDTEAFF	TGTGCCACCGACAACAGGCCGTTGGACACTGAAGCTTTCTTT
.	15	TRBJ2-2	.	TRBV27	CASSLSSLGGGELFF	TGTGCCAGCAGTTTGTCTTCCCTGGGGGGCGGGGAGCTGTTTTTT
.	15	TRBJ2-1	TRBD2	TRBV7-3	CASSLSGGAYNEQFF	TGTGCCAGCAGCTTAAGCGGGGGGGCTTACAATGAGCAGTTCTTC
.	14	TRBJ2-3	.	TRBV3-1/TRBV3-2	CASSQDSAGDTQYF	TGTGCCAGCAGCCAAGATTCGGCGGGAGATACGCAGTATTTT
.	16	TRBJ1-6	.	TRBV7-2	CAIRNGGSSYNSPLHF	TGTGCCATCCGTAACGGGGGGAGCTCCTATAATTCACCCCTCCACTTT
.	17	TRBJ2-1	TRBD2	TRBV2	CASSEERGGTRYNEQFF	TGTGCCAGCAGTGAAGAGCGGGGGGGCACCAGATACAATGAGCAGTTCTTC
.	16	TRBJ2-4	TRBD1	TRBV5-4	CASSLGGTGGKNIQYF	TGTGCCAGCAGCTTGGGGGGGACAGGGGGAAAAAACATTCAGTACTTC
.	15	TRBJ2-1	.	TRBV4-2	CASSQVDRSYNEQFF	TGTGCCAGCAGCCAAGTCGACAGAAGTTACAATGAGCAGTTCTTC
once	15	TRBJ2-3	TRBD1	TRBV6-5	CASSRGQGVTDTQYF	TGTGCCAGCAGCCGCGGACAGGGGGTAACAGATACGCAGTATTTT
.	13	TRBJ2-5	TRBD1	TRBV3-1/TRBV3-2	CASSSRGLETQYF	TGTGCCAGCAGCTCAAGGGGGCTTGAGACCCAGTACTTC
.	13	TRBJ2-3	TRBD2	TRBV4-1	CASAGGATDTQYF	TGCGCCTCTGCGGGGGGGGCAACAGATACGCAGTATTTT
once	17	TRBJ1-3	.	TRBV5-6	CASSLGADQGGGNTIYF	TGTGCCAGCAGCTTGGGTGCCGATCAAGGCGGTGGAAACACCATATATTTT
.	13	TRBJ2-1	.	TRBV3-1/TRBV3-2	CASSPGSYNEQFF	TGTGCCAGCAGCCCCGGCTCCTACAATGAGCAGTTCTTC